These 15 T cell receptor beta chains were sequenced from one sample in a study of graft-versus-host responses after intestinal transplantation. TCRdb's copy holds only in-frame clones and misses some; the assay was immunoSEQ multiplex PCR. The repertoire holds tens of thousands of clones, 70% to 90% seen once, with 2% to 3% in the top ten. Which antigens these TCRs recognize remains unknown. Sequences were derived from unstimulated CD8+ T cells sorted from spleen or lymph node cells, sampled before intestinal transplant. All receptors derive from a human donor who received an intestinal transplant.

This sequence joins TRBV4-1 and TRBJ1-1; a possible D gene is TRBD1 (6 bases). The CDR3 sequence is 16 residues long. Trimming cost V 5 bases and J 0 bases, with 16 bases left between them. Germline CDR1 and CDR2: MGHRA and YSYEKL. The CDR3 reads CASSIKGDGLNTEAFF. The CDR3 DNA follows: TGCGCCAGCAGCATAAAGGGGGACGGCTTGAACACTGAAGCTTTCTTT.

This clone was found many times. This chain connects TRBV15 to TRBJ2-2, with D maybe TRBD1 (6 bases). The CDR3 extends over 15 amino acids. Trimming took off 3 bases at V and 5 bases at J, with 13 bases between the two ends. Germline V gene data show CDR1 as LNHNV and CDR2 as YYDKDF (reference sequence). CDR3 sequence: CATSRVPQGTGELFF. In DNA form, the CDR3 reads TGTGCCACCAGCAGGGTCCCACAGGGTACCGGGGAGCTGTTTTTT. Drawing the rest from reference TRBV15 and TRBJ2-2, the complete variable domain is DAMVIQNPRYQVTQFGKPVTLSCSQTLNHNVMYWYQQKSSQAPKLLFHYYDKDFNNEADTPDNFQSRRPNTSFCFLDIRSPGLGDTAMYLCATSRVPQGTGELFFGEGSRLTVL.

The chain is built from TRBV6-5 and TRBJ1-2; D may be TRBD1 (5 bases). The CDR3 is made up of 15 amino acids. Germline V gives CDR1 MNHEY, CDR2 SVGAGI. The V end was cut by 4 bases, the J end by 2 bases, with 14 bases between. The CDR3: CASSFPTPGNYGYTF. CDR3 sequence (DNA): TGTGCCAGCAGTTTCCCCACTCCAGGGAACTATGGCTACACCTTC.

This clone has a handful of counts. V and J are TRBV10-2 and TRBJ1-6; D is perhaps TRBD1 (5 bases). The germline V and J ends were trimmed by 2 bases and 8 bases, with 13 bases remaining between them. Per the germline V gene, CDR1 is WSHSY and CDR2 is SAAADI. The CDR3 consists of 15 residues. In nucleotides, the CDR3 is TGCGCCAGCAGTGAGATAGGGGTCTGGGATTCACCCCTCCACTTT. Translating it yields CASSEIGVWDSPLHF.

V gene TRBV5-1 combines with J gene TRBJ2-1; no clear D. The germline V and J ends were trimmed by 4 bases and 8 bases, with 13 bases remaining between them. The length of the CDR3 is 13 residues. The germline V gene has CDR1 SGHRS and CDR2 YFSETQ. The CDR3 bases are TGCGCCAGCAGCGCCCGGTCGGTGGATGAGCAGTTCTTC. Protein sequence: CASSARSVDEQFF.

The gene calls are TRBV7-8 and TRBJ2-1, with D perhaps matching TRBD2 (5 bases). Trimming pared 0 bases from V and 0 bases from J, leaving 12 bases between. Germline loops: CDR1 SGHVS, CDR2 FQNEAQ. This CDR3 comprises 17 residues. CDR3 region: CASSLAPEGSSYNEQFF. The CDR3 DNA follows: TGTGCCAGCAGCTTAGCGCCTGAAGGGAGCTCCTACAATGAGCAGTTCTTC.

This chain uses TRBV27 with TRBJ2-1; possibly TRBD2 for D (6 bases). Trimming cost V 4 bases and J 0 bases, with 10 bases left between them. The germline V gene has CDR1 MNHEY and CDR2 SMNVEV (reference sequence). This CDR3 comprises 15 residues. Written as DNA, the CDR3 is TGTGCCAGCAGTTGGGGGGAACCCTCCTACAATGAGCAGTTCTTC. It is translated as CASSWGEPSYNEQFF.

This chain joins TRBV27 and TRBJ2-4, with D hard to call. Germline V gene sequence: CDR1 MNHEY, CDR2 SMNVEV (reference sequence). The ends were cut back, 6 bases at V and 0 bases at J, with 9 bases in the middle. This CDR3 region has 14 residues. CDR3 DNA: TGTGCCAGCAGCAATCGAGAAGCCAAAAACATTCAGTACTTC. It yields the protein CASSNREAKNIQYF.

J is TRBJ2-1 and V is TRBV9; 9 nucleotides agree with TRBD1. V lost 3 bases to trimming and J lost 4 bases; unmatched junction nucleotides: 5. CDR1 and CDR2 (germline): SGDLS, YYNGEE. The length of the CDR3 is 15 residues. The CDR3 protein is CASSGRDREYNEQFF. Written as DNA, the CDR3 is TGTGCCAGCAGCGGAAGGGACAGGGAATACAATGAGCAGTTCTTC. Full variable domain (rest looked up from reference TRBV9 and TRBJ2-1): DSGVTQTPKHLITATGQRVTLRCSPRSGDLSVYWYQQSLDQGLQFLIQYYNGEERAKGNILERFSAQQFPDLHSELNLSSLELGDSALYFCASSGRDREYNEQFFGPGTRLTVL.

CDR3 DNA sequence: TGTGCCAGCAGCTTCGGCTCCTACGAGCAGTACTTC. Amino acid sequence: CASSFGSYEQYF. The chain has TRBV7-9 and TRBJ2-7, with unresolved D. There are 12 residues in the CDR3. Looked up from germline, CDR1 is SEHNR and CDR2 is FQNEAQ (reference sequence). V dropped 3 bases and J dropped 0 bases, with 3 bases sitting between them.

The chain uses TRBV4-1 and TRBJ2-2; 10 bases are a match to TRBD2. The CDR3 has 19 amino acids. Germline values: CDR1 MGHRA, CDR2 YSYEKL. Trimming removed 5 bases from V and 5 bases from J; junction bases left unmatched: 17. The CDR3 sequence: CASSGRPGTSDLETGELFF. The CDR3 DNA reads TGCGCCAGCAGCGGACGACCGGGGACTAGCGACCTTGAAACCGGGGAGCTGTTTTTT.

The CDR3 region has the DNA TGTGCCAGCAGTTTATTCGGGTCCTACAATGAGCAGTTCTTC. This gives the protein CASSLFGSYNEQFF. This chain uses TRBV27 with TRBJ2-1; no reliable D call. Trimming took 1 base from V and 1 from J, leaving 5 bases between them. CDR3 length: 14 amino acids. CDR1 and CDR2 from the germline V gene are MNHEY and SMNVEV (reference sequence).

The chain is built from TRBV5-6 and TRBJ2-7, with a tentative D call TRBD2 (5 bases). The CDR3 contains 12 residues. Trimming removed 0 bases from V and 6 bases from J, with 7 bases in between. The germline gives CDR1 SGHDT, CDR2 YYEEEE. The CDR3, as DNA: TGTGCCAGCAGCTTGGGAGGGAGCGAGCAGTACTTC. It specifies CASSLGGSEQYF.

CDR3 amino acids: CASSEGHTGTGANVLTF. DNA of the CDR3: TGTGCCAGCAGTGAAGGCCACACAGGGACTGGGGCCAACGTCCTGACTTTC. The rearrangement joins TRBV25-1 to TRBJ2-6; D is possibly TRBD1 (6 bases). V shed 2 bases and J shed 2 bases, with 13 bases lying between them. CDR1 MGHDK and CDR2 SYGVNS come from the germline V gene. CDR3 length equals 17 residues. The full variable domain, in which reference TRBV25-1 and TRBJ2-6 provide the parts outside the CDR3, is EADIYQTPRYLVIGTGKKITLECSQTMGHDKMYWYQQDPGMELHLIHYSYGVNSTEKGDLSSESTVSRIRTEHFPLTLESARPSHTSQYLCASSEGHTGTGANVLTFGAGSRLTVL.

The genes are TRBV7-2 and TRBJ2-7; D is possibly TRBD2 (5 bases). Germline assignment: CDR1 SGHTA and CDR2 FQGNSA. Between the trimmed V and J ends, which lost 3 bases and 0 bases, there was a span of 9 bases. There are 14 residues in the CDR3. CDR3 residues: CASSFPGSSYEQYF. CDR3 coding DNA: TGTGCCAGCAGCTTTCCGGGGAGCTCCTACGAGCAGTACTTC.